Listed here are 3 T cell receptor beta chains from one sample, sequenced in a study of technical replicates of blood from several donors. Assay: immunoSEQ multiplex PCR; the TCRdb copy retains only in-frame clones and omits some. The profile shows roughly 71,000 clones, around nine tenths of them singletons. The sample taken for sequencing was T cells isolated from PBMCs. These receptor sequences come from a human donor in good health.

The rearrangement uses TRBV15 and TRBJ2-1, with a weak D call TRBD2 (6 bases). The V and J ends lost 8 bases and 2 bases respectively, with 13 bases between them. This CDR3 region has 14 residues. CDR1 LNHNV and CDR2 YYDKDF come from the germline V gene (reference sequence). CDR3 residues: CATAQGLTYNEQFF. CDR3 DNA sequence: TGTGCCACCGCCCAGGGACTGACCTACAATGAGCAGTTCTTC.

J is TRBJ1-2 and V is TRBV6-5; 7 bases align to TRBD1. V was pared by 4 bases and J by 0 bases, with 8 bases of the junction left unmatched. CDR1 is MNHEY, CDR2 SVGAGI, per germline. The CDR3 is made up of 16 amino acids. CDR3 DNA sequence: TGTGCCAGCAGTTCCGACAGGGAGGACGCTAACTATGGCTACACCTTC. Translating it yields CASSSDREDANYGYTF.

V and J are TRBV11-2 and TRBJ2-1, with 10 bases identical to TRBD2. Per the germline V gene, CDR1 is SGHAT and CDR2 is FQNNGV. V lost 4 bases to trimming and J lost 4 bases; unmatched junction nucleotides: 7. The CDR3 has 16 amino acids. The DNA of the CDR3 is TGTGCCAGCAGCTCAAGGACTAGCGGACTTTACAATGAGCAGTTCTTC. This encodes CASSSRTSGLYNEQFF.